One sample yielded the 14 T cell receptor beta chains listed below, sequenced in a study of T cells in Graves' hyperthyroidism and ophthalmopathy. Amplified TCR beta CDR3 regions came from RNA transcripts. HTBI primers drove first-round RT-PCR of the TCR CDR3. TCRdb recomputed calls from the multiplex PCR reads with MiXCR, one row per CDR3 protein. The sample lists about 500,000 distinct CDR3 sequences, about 15% occurring once. The specimen was blood. These receptors came from a woman in her late teens or twenties with Graves' hyperthyroidism.

This clonotype was found once. This chain links TRBV6-1 with TRBJ2-6; D is uncertain. Germline values: CDR1 MNHNS, CDR2 SASEGT. V lost 6 bases and J 0 bases, leaving 6 bases between the germline ends. CDR3 size: 14 residues. CDR3 amino acids: CASRTPSGANVLTF. CDR3 sequence (DNA): TGTGCCAGCAGGACCCCCTCTGGGGCCAACGTCCTGACTTTC.

This clonotype was found many times. The chain combines TRBV29-1 with TRBJ1-1; possible D gene TRBD1, 5 bases. The germline V gene encodes CDR1 SQVTM and CDR2 ANQGSEA. This CDR3 spans 14 amino acids. Trimming stripped 4 bases from V and 7 bases from J, with 19 bases between. The CDR3 DNA reads as TGCAGCGTTGTAAAGGTGGGGCCCCAAGGTGAAGCTTTCTTT. It yields the protein CSVVKVGPQGEAFF. The full variable domain, with the rest looked up from reference TRBV29-1 and TRBJ1-1, is SAVISQKPSRDICQRGTSLTIQCQVDSQVTMMFWYRQQPGQSLTLIATANQGSEATYESGFVIDKFPISRPNLTFSTLTVSNMSPEDSSIYLCSVVKVGPQGEAFFGQGTRLTVV.

This clonotype has at least ten counts. This chain links TRBV27 with TRBJ1-1, with no clear D. The V end was cut by 3 bases, the J end by 0 bases, with 8 bases between. Germline V gives CDR1 MNHEY, CDR2 SMNVEV (reference sequence). This CDR3 contains 14 residues. CDR3 residues: CASSFSTVNTEAFF. In nucleotides, the CDR3 is TGTGCCAGCAGTTTCTCGACGGTGAACACTGAAGCTTTCTTT.

V usage is TRBV28 and J usage is TRBJ2-1; D perhaps matches TRBD2 (6 bases). V was cut by 3 bases and J by 15 bases, with 15 bases left in between. The CDR3 totals 12 residues. The V gene's germline CDR1 is MDHEN and CDR2 SYDVKM. CDR3 DNA sequence: TGTGCCAGCAGTTTTGCCGGGGGACTCCCGTTCTTC. Its protein product is CASSFAGGLPFF.

Many counts were recorded for this clonotype. The rearrangement joins TRBV13 to TRBJ2-1, with 8 positions matching TRBD2. There are 13 residues in the CDR3. J was trimmed by 7 bases and V by 3 bases; bases with no gene match: 2. Germline values: CDR1 PRHDT, CDR2 FYEKMQ (reference sequence). CDR3 amino acids: CASSFSGKNEQFF. CDR3 coding DNA: TGTGCCAGCAGCTTTAGCGGGAAGAATGAGCAGTTCTTC.

This clonotype appeared many times. V and J are TRBV2 and TRBJ2-1; possibly TRBD1 for D (6 bases). Germline V lookup: CDR1 SNHLY, CDR2 FYNNEI. The CDR3 is 15 residues long. V was trimmed by 5 bases and J by 0 bases, leaving 11 bases between them. CDR3 sequence: CASSPDRSSYNEQFF. In nucleotides, the CDR3 is TGTGCCAGCAGTCCAGACAGGAGCTCCTACAATGAGCAGTTCTTC.

CDR3 loop: CASSLANRDRTAFF. CDR3 DNA: TGTGCCAGCAGTTTAGCAAACCGGGACAGGACTGCTTTCTTT. This chain links TRBV12-3 or TRBV12-4 with TRBJ1-1; 8 nucleotides match TRBD1. The CDR3 consists of 14 residues. J was trimmed by 11 bases and V by 0 bases; bases with no gene match: 8.

The sample holds many counts of this clonotype. The chain carries TRBV6-1 and TRBJ2-7, with D perhaps TRBD1 (6 bases). Germline loops: CDR1 MNHNS, CDR2 SASEGT. V gave up 6 bases and J gave up 1 base, with 16 bases separating them. There are 15 residues in the CDR3. The DNA of the CDR3 is TGTGCCAGCAGCCAGGGGACCTCCTTGTCCTACGAGCAGTACTTC. It yields the protein CASSQGTSLSYEQYF.

This clonotype was seen repeatedly, ten times or more. This chain joins TRBV3-1 and TRBJ2-3; TRBD2 agrees at 10 bases. This CDR3 region has 17 residues. V lost 0 bases and J lost 4; bases outside the gene matches: 7. From germline, CDR1 is LGHDT and CDR2 YNNKEL (reference sequence). Here the CDR3 DNA reads TGTGCCAGCAGCCAAGATCGGGGACTAGCGTCCGCAGATACGCAGTATTTT. Protein sequence: CASSQDRGLASADTQYF.

This clonotype was counted at least ten times. The chain couples TRBV2 to TRBJ2-1; 16 bases are shared with TRBD2. J was trimmed by 4 bases and V by 7 bases; bases with no gene match: 10. Germline values: CDR1 SNHLY, CDR2 FYNNEI. This CDR3 has 18 residues. The CDR3 here is CASTPGLAGGLPYNEQFF. CDR3 bases: TGTGCCAGCACGCCGGGACTAGCGGGAGGGCTACCGTACAATGAGCAGTTCTTC.

This clonotype was detected ten times or more. The gene calls are TRBV27 and TRBJ1-5; 7 bases are a match to TRBD1. Germline CDR1 reads MNHEY; CDR2 reads SMNVEV (reference sequence). The CDR3 is 16 amino acids. V was clipped by 3 bases and J by 0 bases; unmatched bases: 5. As DNA, the CDR3 is TGTGCCAGCAGTTTGCAGGGGGGTCATAGCAATCAGCCCCAGCATTTT. It translates to CASSLQGGHSNQPQHF.

This clonotype has a count of ten or more. The V gene is TRBV19, the J gene TRBJ1-5; D is undetermined. V was clipped by 3 bases and J by 0 bases, with 9 bases between them. The CDR3 spans 15 residues. Germline V gene sequence: CDR1 LNHDA, CDR2 SQIVND (reference sequence). The CDR3 reads CASSIPEHSNQPQHF. CDR3 nucleotide sequence: TGTGCCAGTAGTATCCCGGAGCATAGCAATCAGCCCCAGCATTTT.

This clonotype was counted only a few times. CDR3 sequence reads: CASSRSGRAYEQYV. In nucleotides, the CDR3 is TGTGCCAGCAGTCGAAGCGGGAGGGCTTACGAGCAGTACGTC. The chain links TRBV6-1 to TRBJ2-7, with TRBD2 matching over 10 bases. J was trimmed by 4 bases and V by 5 bases; bases with no gene match: 5. CDR1 and CDR2 from the germline V gene are MNHNS and SASEGT. The CDR3 length is 14 residues.

In this sample, this clonotype turned up many times. V usage is TRBV29-1 and J usage is TRBJ2-7; 7 bases map to TRBD2. This CDR3 has 12 amino acids. Germline trimming cut 3 bases from V and 5 bases from J; bases unmatched to any gene: 4. Germline lookup yields CDR1 SQVTM and CDR2 ANQGSEA. CDR3 nucleotides: TGCAGCGTTGACAGCGGGATTCACGAGCAGTACTTC. It yields the protein CSVDSGIHEQYF.